These T cell receptor beta chains were read from a single sample in a study of tumour-infiltrating T cells in Burkitt lymphoma. Repertoires were generated with immunoSEQ multiplex PCR, while TCRdb's copy carries only in-frame clones and drops some. The data contain roughly 15,000 clones, 70% to 80% of them seen just once; the ten biggest clones take up 2.1%. Material: tumor tissue. Every receptor here comes from a human donor with diffuse large B-cell lymphoma. Each CDR3 is given with its conserved first and last residue. A D gene is named only where the DNA matches it firmly.

>TRBD1|TRBJ2-1|TRBV9
CASSARGLEQFF
>NA|TRBJ1-1|TRBV19
CASRHLRAEAFF
>NA|TRBJ1-6|TRBV5-1
CASSLRGSNSPLHF
>TRBD1|TRBJ1-4|TRBV4-2
CASREGGAGEKLFF
>NA|TRBJ2-7|TRBV5-6
CASSFGRVSYEQYF
>NA|TRBJ1-1|TRBV6-5
CASRRYNTEAFF
>TRBD1|TRBJ1-1|TRBV7-8
CASSYGTVNTEAFF
>NA|TRBJ1-3|TRBV7-8
CASRRGSSGNTIYF
>TRBD1|TRBJ1-2|TRBV19
CASSKRQGAPGDYGYTF
>NA|TRBJ2-2|TRBV27
CASSLLAGELFF
>TRBD2|TRBJ2-1|TRBV7-2
CASSLVLAGWGEQFF
>NA|TRBJ1-2|TRBV29-1
CSVLHQRGRESNYGYTF
>NA|TRBJ1-1|TRBV28
CASSFRFMNTEAFF
>NA|TRBJ1-3|TRBV6-5
CASRYSDMSSGNTIYF
>NA|TRBJ2-7|TRBV4-1
CASSQEFKGLGEQYF
>NA|TRBJ1-2|TRBV29-1
CSAYISGGYTF
>NA|TRBJ1-1|TRBV5-1
CASSLAGDNTEAFF
>NA|TRBJ1-5|TRBV6-1
CASSESGQPQHF
>NA|TRBJ2-1|TRBV29-1
CSAVPLNYNEQFF
>TRBD2|TRBJ2-7|TRBV2
CASRGLPGLAVLLGQYF
>NA|TRBJ1-2|TRBV18
CASSLSFRDGYTF
>NA|TRBJ1-1|TRBV19
CASSIREDRTQAFF
>NA|TRBJ2-5|TRBV11-2
CASRPKGDAETQYF
>TRBD1|TRBJ2-7|TRBV4-3
CASSQEAGGKPFYEQYF
>NA|TRBJ1-2|TRBV7-8
CASSLAGVLGNGYTF
>NA|TRBJ2-5|TRBV7-9
CASSTDGGGETQYF
>NA|TRBJ2-2|TRBV6-5
CASSYGGRTNTGELFF
>NA|TRBJ1-1|TRBV7-8
CASSFVGTEAFF
>TRBD1|TRBJ1-4|TRBV7-2
CASSFRTGGTATNEKLFF